Each of the 31 T cell receptor beta chains below was sequenced from the same sample in a study of Graves' ophthalmopathy and Graves' hyperthyroidism. The TCR beta CDR3 regions underwent amplification from RNA transcripts. Following a first-round RT-PCR that used HTBI primers, a second-round multiplex PCR was carried out. TCRdb reprocessed the multiplex PCR reads with MiXCR, giving one entry per CDR3 protein. The sample contains about 700,000 distinct CDR3 sequences, under 50% of which appear only once. The sample comprised peripheral blood. The source of these receptors is an adult man with Graves' ophthalmopathy.

This clonotype was seen many times. One end of the junction fails to match germline, which may point to a read error. V and J are TRBV29-1 and TRBJ2-7, with D unresolved. This CDR3 is 14 amino acids long. Germline CDR1 is SQVTM and CDR2 is ANQGSEA. The CDR3 bases are TGCAGCGTTGCCGACTCCTCTCGCTCCGACGAGCAGTACTTC. Translated, it gives CSVADSSRSDEQYF.

Ten or more counts support this clonotype. The rearrangement uses TRBV12-3 or TRBV12-4 and TRBJ1-1; D uncertain. The V end was cut by 2 bases, the J end by 6 bases, with 10 bases between. The length of the CDR3 is 13 residues. In DNA, the CDR3 is TGTGCCAGCAGTTTAAGAAGGGAGGCTGAAGCTTTCTTT. Translation: CASSLRREAEAFF.

This clonotype was seen repeatedly, ten times or more. This chain joins TRBV25-1 and TRBJ2-2; D might be TRBD2 (5 bases). Germline V lookup: CDR1 MGHDK, CDR2 SYGVNS. V was cut by 2 bases and J by 1 base, with 14 bases left in between. The CDR3 covers 17 residues. This CDR3 reads CASSELGGGQNTGELFF. The DNA of the CDR3 is TGTGCCAGCAGTGAACTTGGTGGCGGGCAGAACACCGGGGAGCTGTTTTTT.

The chain links TRBV20-1 to TRBJ1-5; possibly TRBD1 for D (5 bases). From germline, CDR1 is DFQATT and CDR2 SNEGSKA (reference sequence). The V and J ends lost 5 bases and 5 bases respectively, with 13 bases between them. This CDR3 has 13 residues. The CDR3 sequence is CSAFGTSDQPQHF. The DNA of the CDR3 is TGCAGTGCTTTCGGGACTTCCGATCAGCCCCAGCATTTT.

This clonotype was detected only a few times. This rearrangement joins TRBV4-2 to TRBJ2-5, with 16 bases fitting TRBD2. This CDR3 region has 15 residues. The V segment lost 7 bases and the J segment 6 bases; nucleotides outside the gene matches: 5. Germline CDR1 LGHNA, CDR2 YNFKEQ. The DNA of the CDR3 is TGTGCCAGCATGGGGACTAGCGGGGGGGCAAAGACCCAGTACTTC. This translates into CASMGTSGGAKTQYF.

This clonotype has ten or more counts. This chain connects TRBV7-9 to TRBJ2-2, with D possibly being TRBD1 (6 bases). The CDR3 length is 16 residues. Germline CDR1 is SEHNR and CDR2 is FQNEAQ (reference sequence). V shed 0 bases and J shed 1 base, with 9 bases lying between them. CDR3 sequence reads: CASSLAVTGNTGELFF. CDR3 in DNA: TGTGCCAGCAGCTTAGCTGTGACAGGGAACACCGGGGAGCTGTTTTTT.

This clonotype was seen many times. The rearrangement uses TRBV7-9 and TRBJ1-2, with a weak D call TRBD1 (6 bases). In germline, CDR1 is SEHNR, CDR2 FQNEAQ (reference sequence). Trimming removed 2 bases at V and 5 bases at J, with 18 bases between. The CDR3 has 16 residues. The CDR3 protein is CASSLRTAGPLYGYTF. The CDR3 DNA reads as TGTGCCAGCAGCTTAAGGACAGCTGGACCTCTTTATGGCTACACCTTC.

This clonotype showed up many times. J is TRBJ2-5 and V is TRBV25-1, with 7 bases lining up with TRBD2. Germline V CDR1 and CDR2: MGHDK, SYGVNS. After removal of 5 bases from V and 9 bases from J, the junction contained 3 bases not matched to a gene. The CDR3 consists of 11 residues. This CDR3 reads CASSREGPQYF. The DNA for the CDR3 is TGTGCCAGCAGTAGGGAGGGACCCCAGTACTTC.

With respect to this clonotype: The final CDR3 position lacks the conserved phenylalanine or tryptophan, pointing to a likely read error. This chain links TRBV7-9 with TRBJ2-5; the match to TRBD2 covers 11 bases. Looked up from germline, CDR1 is SEHNR and CDR2 is FQNEAQ (reference sequence). The CDR3 has 16 residues. The CDR3 loop reads CASSSLAGVVQETQYL. The CDR3 nucleotides read TGCGCCAGCAGCTCACTAGCGGGGGTAGTCCAAGAGACCCAGTACCTC.

The count of this clonotype is one. V is TRBV10-3 and J is TRBJ1-1, with D possibly TRBD1 on 6 matching bases. The CDR3 is made up of 13 amino acids. Germline V gives CDR1 ENHRY, CDR2 SYGVKD. V lost 11 bases and J lost 4, with 17 bases in between. The CDR3 loop is CASKGDWSTEAFF. CDR3 nucleotides: TGTGCCTCGAAGGGGGATTGGAGCACTGAAGCTTTCTTT.

V and J are TRBV20-1 and TRBJ2-2; 7 bases are shared with TRBD2. Trimming cost V 3 bases and J 5 bases; bases outside gene matches: 9. This CDR3 is 15 amino acids long. Germline V CDR1 and CDR2: DFQATT, SNEGSKA (reference sequence). CDR3 nucleotide sequence: TGCAGTGCTAGGGCCCTGGCGGGGGAAACCGGGGAGCTGTTTTTT. Encoded protein: CSARALAGETGELFF.

This clonotype has a handful of counts. The chain recombines TRBV12-3 or TRBV12-4 with TRBJ2-2, with D possibly being TRBD1 (6 bases). Trimming pared 7 bases from V and 2 bases from J, leaving 14 bases between. The CDR3 runs 15 residues. The chain's CDR3 is CASTSPDRNTGELFF. The CDR3 region has the DNA TGTGCCAGCACCAGCCCGGACAGAAACACCGGGGAGCTGTTTTTT.

This clonotype was seen many times. The chain is built from TRBV7-9 and TRBJ2-5; 8 nucleotides agree with TRBD2. The CDR3 contains 15 residues. Looked up from germline, CDR1 is SEHNR and CDR2 is FQNEAQ (reference sequence). V trimming: 5 bases; J trimming: 4 bases; junction bases outside the gene matches: 9. The CDR3 here is CASSPTGTRGETQYF. The CDR3 DNA reads as TGTGCCAGCAGCCCTACCGGGACTAGGGGAGAGACCCAGTACTTC.

V gene TRBV19 combines with J gene TRBJ1-3; no clear D. The length of the CDR3 is 16 residues. V lost 7 bases and J 0 bases, leaving 16 bases between the germline ends. Germline V gene lookup returns CDR1 LNHDA and CDR2 SQIVND (reference sequence). This CDR3 is CASTYMDGNSGNTIYF. DNA for the CDR3: TGTGCCAGTACCTATATGGACGGGAACTCTGGAAACACCATATATTTT.

This clonotype came up many times. Germline and junction disagree at one end, which may indicate a read error. CDR3 amino acids: CASSLGKDPCLF. In DNA, the CDR3 is TGTGCCAGCAGCTTGGGGAAAGACCCCTGCCTCTTC. The chain joins TRBV5-8 to TRBJ2-6; D gene unclear. The CDR3 is made up of 12 amino acids. CDR1 and CDR2 (germline): SGHTS, YDEGEE.

J is TRBJ1-3 and V is TRBV5-4; TRBD1 might be the D (5 bases). The CDR3 runs to 14 residues. V dropped 3 bases and J dropped 2 bases, with 9 bases sitting between them. Germline-derived CDR1 and CDR2 are SGHNT and YYREEE (reference sequence). Here the CDR3 reads CASSSTATGNTIYF. The CDR3 nucleotides read TGTGCCAGCAGCTCGACAGCTACTGGAAACACCATATATTTT.

This clonotype was detected ten times or more. The CDR3 DNA sequence: TGTGCCACCAGCAAGGGGGCGGCTAATGAAAAACTGTTTTTT. Its translation: CATSKGAANEKLFF. This chain links TRBV15 with TRBJ1-4, with 7 bases identical to TRBD1. The J segment lost 3 bases and the V segment lost 4 bases, leaving 2 bases of the junction unmatched. This CDR3 contains 14 residues. The V gene's germline CDR1 is LNHNV and CDR2 YYDKDF (reference sequence).

The table lists this clonotype with many counts. The chain links TRBV7-2 to TRBJ1-1; D is perhaps TRBD1 (6 bases). The CDR3 spans 14 residues. V was trimmed by 3 bases and J by 1 base, leaving 9 bases between them. Looked up from germline, CDR1 is SGHTA and CDR2 is FQGNSA. For the CDR3, the DNA is TGTGCCAGCAGCTTGGGGGGACAGAACACTGAAGCTTTCTTT. Translating it yields CASSLGGQNTEAFF.

The chain has TRBV5-6 and TRBJ2-5, with 7 bases identical to TRBD2. Germline V CDR1 and CDR2: SGHDT, YYEEEE. The CDR3 runs to 16 residues. Unmatched junction bases numbered 6, after V lost 0 bases and J lost 1 base. The CDR3 coding sequence is TGTGCCAGCAGCTTGGATGGCGGGAGAGGCCAAGAGACCCAGTACTTC. Translated: CASSLDGGRGQETQYF.

This clonotype was seen only once. This chain connects TRBV19 to TRBJ2-7; D is uncertain. The CDR3 is 13 residues long. The germline V gene has CDR1 LNHDA and CDR2 SQIVND (reference sequence). Trimming took 3 bases from V and 0 from J, leaving 6 bases between them. DNA for the CDR3: TGTGCCAGTAGTATGGTGGGCTCCTACGAGCAGTACTTC. Protein: CASSMVGSYEQYF.

The CDR3 DNA sequence: TGCGCCAGCAGCTTGGATCAGCGGGGGGGGCGATACAATGAGCAGTTCTTC. It translates to CASSLDQRGGRYNEQFF. This sequence joins TRBV5-1 and TRBJ2-1; the match to TRBD2 covers 10 bases. The CDR3 loop spans 17 amino acids. With 0 bases clipped from V and 4 bases from J, the junction kept 7 bases outside the gene matches. Germline assignment: CDR1 SGHRS and CDR2 YFSETQ. Filled out from reference TRBV5-1 and TRBJ2-1, the complete variable domain reads KAGVTQTPRYLIKTRGQQVTLSCSPISGHRSVSWYQQTPGQGLQFLFEYFSETQRNKGNFPGRFSGRQFSNSRSEMNVSTLELGDSALYLCASSLDQRGGRYNEQFFGPGTRLTVL.

This clonotype was recorded at least ten times. This chain links TRBV10-3 with TRBJ1-2; D may be TRBD1 (5 bases). From germline, CDR1 is ENHRY and CDR2 SYGVKD. This CDR3 is 12 amino acids long. Between the trimmed V and J ends, which lost 4 bases and 7 bases, there was a span of 10 bases. CDR3 sequence (DNA): TGTGCCATCAGTGGGGGGGACGGTGGCTACACCTTC. This translates into CAISGGDGGYTF.

In this sample, this clonotype turned up many times. The chain combines TRBV15 with TRBJ1-5, with a weak D call TRBD1 (5 bases). V dropped 3 bases and J dropped 1 base, with 13 bases sitting between them. Germline-derived CDR1 and CDR2 are LNHNV and YYDKDF (reference sequence). The CDR3 consists of 16 residues. The CDR3 nucleotides read TGTGCCACCAGCAGTGAGGGACGGGGAAGCAATCAGCCCCAGCATTTT. Translation gives CATSSEGRGSNQPQHF. Combining the CDR3 with reference TRBV15 and TRBJ1-5 gives the whole variable domain DAMVIQNPRYQVTQFGKPVTLSCSQTLNHNVMYWYQQKSSQAPKLLFHYYDKDFNNEADTPDNFQSRRPNTSFCFLDIRSPGLGDTAMYLCATSSEGRGSNQPQHFGDGTRLSIL.

This clonotype was seen repeatedly, ten times or more. The V gene is TRBV12-3 or TRBV12-4, the J gene TRBJ2-7; TRBD1 aligns across 7 bases. There are 13 residues in the CDR3. The trim removed 6 bases at V and 3 bases at J, leaving 5 bases unmatched. For the CDR3, the DNA is TGTGCCAGCAGCGTAAGACAGGGCTACGAGCAGTACTTC. This encodes CASSVRQGYEQYF.

A single count supports this clonotype. The chain recombines TRBV5-8 with TRBJ2-5; 9 bases agree with TRBD2. The V gene's germline CDR1 is SGHTS and CDR2 YDEGEE. The trim removed 4 bases at V and 2 bases at J, leaving 12 bases unmatched. This CDR3 has 17 residues. DNA for the CDR3: TGTGCCAGCAGCATTCCGAGACTAGCGGACCAACAAGAGACCCAGTACTTC. Residues: CASSIPRLADQQETQYF.

This clonotype was counted ten times or more. This chain connects TRBV2 to TRBJ2-7; weak D call: TRBD1 (6 bases). This CDR3 contains 11 residues. The germline gives CDR1 SNHLY, CDR2 FYNNEI. Trimming stripped 5 bases from V and 9 bases from J, with 11 bases between. In nucleotides, the CDR3 is TGTGCCAGCAGTACCCAGGGGATGCAGTACTTC. Protein product: CASSTQGMQYF.

Of note for this clonotype: An end of the junction does not agree with germline; a read error may underlie this. The CDR3 region has the DNA TGCAGCGTTGTGGACATGAACACCGAAGCTTTCTTT. Translated: CSVVDMNTEAFF. The chain links TRBV29-1 to TRBJ1-1; tentative D call: TRBD1 (5 bases). This CDR3 comprises 12 residues. In germline, CDR1 is SQVTM, CDR2 ANQGSEA. Based on the CDR3 plus reference TRBV29-1 and TRBJ1-1, the full variable domain is SAVISQKPSRDICQRGTSLTIQCQVDSQVTMMFWYRQQPGQSLTLIATANQGSEATYESGFVIDKFPISRPNLTFSTLTVSNMSPEDSSIYLCSVVDMNTEAFFGQGTRLTVV.

In its sample, this clonotype was seen a few times. This sequence joins TRBV7-9 and TRBJ2-6; 9 bases map to TRBD1. The V gene end was trimmed by 8 bases and the J gene end by 1 base; junction bases not matched to a gene: 15. The CDR3 contains 19 residues. CDR1 and CDR2 (germline): SEHNR, FQNEAQ (reference sequence). This CDR3 is CASSPNGQGSASGANVLTF. The CDR3 coding sequence is TGTGCCAGCTCACCAAACGGACAGGGGAGTGCATCTGGGGCCAACGTCCTGACTTTC.

The J gene is TRBJ2-6, the V gene TRBV7-9; possibly TRBD1 for D (6 bases). V lost 4 bases, J lost 13 bases, and 14 bases lay in between. CDR3 size: 13 residues. Germline values: CDR1 SEHNR, CDR2 FQNEAQ (reference sequence). The CDR3 coding sequence is TGTGCCAGCAGCTCGGGACACGCACCGGTCCTGACTTTC. Encoded protein: CASSSGHAPVLTF.

In this sample, this clonotype turned up many times. The chain links TRBV5-1 to TRBJ2-7, with 9 bases fitting TRBD1. With V trimmed by 2 bases and J by 5 bases, 8 bases remained unmatched. The V gene's germline CDR1 is SGHRS and CDR2 YFSETQ. The CDR3 totals 15 residues. The CDR3 region is CASSFPGTGRDEQYF. The CDR3 DNA sequence: TGCGCCAGCAGCTTCCCCGGGACAGGGAGGGACGAGCAGTACTTC.

This clonotype came up a few times. The rearrangement links TRBV12-3 or TRBV12-4 to TRBJ2-2; D call uncertain. This CDR3 comprises 12 residues. The CDR3 DNA is TGTGCTAGTGCTCAACCTTCCATTCCCCCGTTTTTT. It encodes CASAQPSIPPFF.